This T cell receptor beta chain came from a study of OX40 agonist ivuxolimab in advanced cancers. About the study: Partial responses were achieved by three patients, one with hepatocellular carcinoma and two with cutaneous melanoma. Study results and caveats: Averaged across samples, CD8+ T cells carried more expanded clones than CD4+ did. The CD4+ and CD8+ T cells in the blood had expanded clonally by week 6 at 0.1 to 3.0 mg/kg. Expanded peripheral T cell antigen specificity was not determined.

TCRdb's table, derived via immunoSEQ multiplex PCR, lists solely in-frame clones and lacks some. The data show 60,000 to 70,000 clones, with about 90% seen just once and 1.3% held by the top ten. From germline, CDR1 is MNHNY and CDR2 SVGAGI (reference sequence). This CDR3 has 15 amino acids. The ends lost 5 bases at V and 8 bases at J; junction bases unmatched: 12. Points on this clone: Antigen specificity is unknown.

This specimen consisted of CD4+ or CD8+ T cells sorted from blood, obtained in a trial of the OX40 agonist ivuxolimab. The clonotype was recovered from an adult with an advanced solid tumor such as melanoma, head and neck, liver or kidney cancer. This chain uses TRBV6-6 with TRBJ1-2; 9 positions match TRBD1. CDR3 DNA sequence: TGTGCCAGCAGTCGACGGGACAGGGCCGGAGCAGGCTACACCTTC. Residues: CASSRRDRAGAGYTF.